A single sample gave rise to the 6 T cell receptor beta chains below, sequenced in a study of T-cell reconstitution after alpha-beta-depleted transplantation in children. The TCRbeta library was prepared with unique molecular identifiers. MiXCR, run by TCRdb on the PCR reads, gives a single entry per CDR3 protein. This sample has around 600,000 distinct CDR3 sequences, with roughly 17% found just once. The starting material was PBMCs from the stem cell graft donor, obtained from the stem cell graft. These receptors were obtained from a human donor who donated a stem cell graft to a child with acute myeloid leukemia.

This clonotype was found a few times. The genes are TRBV27 and TRBJ1-1, with no clear D. This CDR3 has 16 amino acids. CDR1 and CDR2 (germline): MNHEY, SMNVEV (reference sequence). V lost 4 bases to trimming and J lost 3 bases, with 18 bases between them. CDR3 in amino acids: CASSSLRARPDTEAFF. The CDR3 DNA follows: TGTGCCAGCAGTTCTCTGAGGGCACGTCCGGACACTGAAGCTTTCTTT.

In this sample, this clonotype turned up a few times. The rearrangement uses TRBV4-3 and TRBJ2-1; D remains unclear. The CDR3 loop spans 14 amino acids. The V end was cut by 2 bases, the J end by 4 bases, with 9 bases between. The germline V gene encodes CDR1 LGHNA and CDR2 YSLEER. DNA for the CDR3: TGCGCCAGCAGCCAACGTCTTAGTTACAATGAGCAGTTCTTC. Its protein is CASSQRLSYNEQFF.

CDR3 region: CASSGGDSLSYEQYF. CDR3 bases: TGTGCCAGCAGCGGGGGGGACTCCCTATCGTACGAGCAGTACTTC. The rearrangement uses TRBV9 and TRBJ2-7, with TRBD2 as a possible D gene (6 bases). CDR1 and CDR2 from the germline V gene are SGDLS and YYNGEE. Trimming stripped 3 bases from V and 4 bases from J, with 17 bases between. The CDR3 loop spans 15 amino acids.

This chain uses TRBV20-1 with TRBJ2-3; 11 nucleotides align to TRBD2. V trimming: 5 bases; J trimming: 4 bases; junction bases outside the gene matches: 8. Germline CDR1 and CDR2: DFQATT and SNEGSKA (reference sequence). The CDR3 runs 15 residues. The CDR3: CSAYPTSGESDTQYF. The CDR3 nucleotides are TGCAGTGCTTATCCGACTAGCGGGGAGTCAGATACGCAGTATTTT.

The chain is built from TRBV7-2 and TRBJ1-2; D is ambiguous. CDR1 SGHTA and CDR2 FQGNSA come from the germline V gene. The CDR3 contains 14 residues. V gave up 4 bases and J gave up 8 bases, with 17 bases separating them. As DNA, the CDR3 is TGTGCCAGCAGCTCTTACCGGGCCCCCGGGGGCTACACCTTC. Protein product: CASSSYRAPGGYTF.

Concerning this clonotype itself: A read error may explain this, as a much larger clone is one base away. The gene calls are TRBV29-1 and TRBJ1-4, with a tentative D call TRBD1 (5 bases). The CDR3 length is 11 residues. Per germline, CDR1 SQVTM and CDR2 ANQGSEA. CDR3 in amino acids: CSVTTGEKLLF. The CDR3 DNA sequence: TGCAGCGTCACAACAGGTGAAAAACTGTTATTT.